A single sample gave rise to the 16 T cell receptor beta chains below, sequenced in a study of identical twins. TCRdb ran MiXCR on the 5' RACE reads and lists one entry per CDR3 protein. The table shows roughly 570,000 distinct CDR3 sequences, with more than 9% occurring only once. These sequences were also reported in another study, on yellow fever vaccine responses in identical twins.

Input material: PBMCs. These receptors were collected from a young woman in good health.

V is TRBV6-5 and J is TRBJ2-1; 8 bases agree with TRBD2. Germline loops: CDR1 MNHEY, CDR2 SVGAGI. The ends lost 0 bases at V and 6 bases at J; junction bases unmatched: 7. The CDR3 is 16 residues long. The CDR3 is CASSYSGRGGPNEQFF. As DNA, the CDR3 is TGTGCCAGCAGTTACTCGGGTCGGGGGGGCCCCAATGAGCAGTTCTTC.

To note about this clonotype: The junction does not match germline at one end; this may be a read error. The chain employs TRBV4-3 and TRBJ2-1, with 7 bases lining up with TRBD2. Germline values: CDR1 LGHNA, CDR2 YSLEER. The CDR3 spans 13 residues. The CDR3 sequence is CASRQAGSNEQFF. The CDR3 DNA reads TGCGCCAGCAGACAAGCGGGATCCAATGAGCAGTTCTTC.

A few counts support this clonotype. V usage is TRBV4-1 and J usage is TRBJ2-7; D might be TRBD2 (5 bases). The length of the CDR3 is 16 residues. With 3 bases removed from V and 4 bases from J, the gap between germline ends came to 19 bases. Germline V gives CDR1 MGHRA, CDR2 YSYEKL. CDR3 sequence reads: CASSHVVSALPYEQYF. The CDR3, as DNA: TGCGCCAGCAGCCACGTAGTTAGCGCACTCCCTTACGAGCAGTACTTC.

This chain links TRBV7-9 with TRBJ2-1, with D uncertain. The length of the CDR3 is 13 residues. Deletions cut 5 bases from V and 7 bases from J, with 12 bases between. The V gene's germline CDR1 is SEHNR and CDR2 FQNEAQ (reference sequence). CDR3 coding DNA: TGTGCCAGCAGCCCCCGTGACTTGAATGAGCAGTTCTTC. Encoded protein: CASSPRDLNEQFF.

This clonotype was counted at least ten times. The chain carries TRBV10-3 and TRBJ2-1; 8 bases match TRBD1. V dropped 0 bases and J dropped 5; count of bases not matched to a gene: 9. This CDR3 is built from 17 residues. CDR1 is ENHRY and CDR2 is SYGVKD in the germline V gene. The CDR3: CAISESQGATINNEQFF. CDR3 bases: TGTGCCATCAGTGAGTCCCAGGGGGCTACTATTAACAATGAGCAGTTCTTC.

This clonotype has ten or more counts. The chain employs TRBV4-1 and TRBJ2-1; TRBD2 agrees at 8 bases. The germline gives CDR1 MGHRA, CDR2 YSYEKL. V was clipped by 0 bases and J by 2 bases; unmatched bases: 9. The CDR3 contains 18 residues. The CDR3 sequence: CASSQERPSGSTYNEQFF. CDR3 coding DNA: TGCGCCAGCAGCCAAGAAAGGCCTAGCGGGTCGACCTACAATGAGCAGTTCTTC.

This clonotype has just a few counts. The chain recombines TRBV5-4 with TRBJ2-7, with 9 nucleotides matching TRBD2. Germline V gene lookup returns CDR1 SGHNT and CDR2 YYREEE (reference sequence). The CDR3 is 16 amino acids. The V and J ends lost 0 bases and 2 bases, in that order; junction bases with no gene match: 6. CDR3 residues: CASSLDVAGVPYEQYF. The DNA of the CDR3 is TGTGCCAGCAGCTTGGATGTAGCGGGAGTCCCCTACGAGCAGTACTTC.

This chain uses TRBV27 with TRBJ2-1; 10 nucleotides line up with TRBD2. The V gene's germline CDR1 is MNHEY and CDR2 SMNVEV (reference sequence). The V gene end was trimmed by 6 bases and the J gene end by 5 bases; junction bases not matched to a gene: 19. The CDR3 has 19 residues. The CDR3 DNA reads as TGTGCCAGCAGGGTACTAGCGGGGCCGAGATACGTCTCGGACAATGAGCAGTTCTTC. This translates into CASRVLAGPRYVSDNEQFF.

This clonotype appeared many times. V usage is TRBV29-1 and J usage is TRBJ2-2; a possible D gene is TRBD1 (6 bases). The CDR3 has 14 residues. V lost 3 bases, J lost 4 bases, and 12 bases lay in between. CDR1 is SQVTM and CDR2 is ANQGSEA in the germline V gene. CDR3 DNA sequence: TGCAGCGTTGACGCAGGGGCCCGCACCGGGGAGCTGTTTTTT. Translation: CSVDAGARTGELFF.

This chain joins TRBV5-6 and TRBJ2-3, with 14 bases fitting TRBD2. The ends lost 5 bases at V and 5 bases at J; junction bases unmatched: 4. The length of the CDR3 is 15 residues. From germline, CDR1 is SGHDT and CDR2 YYEEEE. The chain's CDR3 is CASRIGLAGGDTQYF. For the CDR3, the DNA is TGTGCCAGCAGGATTGGACTAGCGGGAGGAGATACGCAGTATTTT.

This clonotype was counted ten times or more. An end of the junction differs from the germline gene, which may be a read error. V is TRBV7-7 and J is TRBJ2-7; TRBD1 aligns across 7 bases. Germline CDR1 is SSHAT and CDR2 is FNYEAQ (reference sequence). The length of the CDR3 is 15 residues. The CDR3: CASTPPGTVFYEQYF. As DNA, the CDR3 is TGTGCTAGCACCCCTCCCGGGACAGTCTTTTACGAGCAGTACTTC.

This clonotype has only a few counts. The genes are TRBV5-1 and TRBJ2-3; D is ambiguous. Deletions cut 7 bases from V and 1 base from J, with 7 bases between. CDR3 length equals 12 residues. The germline gives CDR1 SGHRS, CDR2 YFSETQ. In nucleotides, the CDR3 is TGCGCCAGCGGCCCAGGCACAGATACGCAGTATTTT. Its translation: CASGPGTDTQYF.

This chain links TRBV7-2 with TRBJ2-5, with D tentatively TRBD1 or TRBD2 (5 bases each). The CDR3 totals 15 residues. Between the trimmed V and J ends, which lost 1 base and 1 base, there was a span of 10 bases. Germline V gene data show CDR1 as SGHTA and CDR2 as FQGNSA. The CDR3: CASSLGGASQETQYF. DNA for the CDR3: TGTGCCAGCAGCTTAGGAGGGGCGAGCCAAGAGACCCAGTACTTC. Full variable domain (remainder filled in from reference TRBV7-2 and TRBJ2-5): GAGVSQSPSNKVTEKGKDVELRCDPISGHTALYWYRQSLGQGLEFLIYFQGNSAPDKSGLPSDRFSAERTGGSVSTLTIQRTQQEDSAVYLCASSLGGASQETQYFGPGTRLLVL.

The rearrangement links TRBV5-1 to TRBJ2-5; maybe TRBD2 (5 bases). This CDR3 contains 17 residues. V lost 0 bases, J lost 4 bases, and 19 bases lay in between. CDR1 and CDR2 from the germline V gene are SGHRS and YFSETQ. CDR3 sequence: CASSLVAGVSRLETQYF. The CDR3 DNA is TGCGCCAGCAGCTTGGTTGCGGGCGTATCCCGCCTAGAGACCCAGTACTTC.

Ten or more counts support this clonotype. The genes are TRBV12-3 or TRBV12-4 and TRBJ2-1; D is unclear. The CDR3 covers 14 residues. V was cut by 5 bases and J by 5 bases, with 13 bases left in between. CDR3 DNA sequence: TGTGCCAGCAGTGCCGCTCCCGCGGACAATGAGCAGTTCTTC. It encodes CASSAAPADNEQFF.

This clonotype has just a few counts. V gene TRBV7-2 combines with J gene TRBJ1-5; D might be TRBD1 (5 bases). CDR3 length equals 13 residues. The germline gives CDR1 SGHTA, CDR2 FQGNSA. With 5 bases removed from V and 3 bases from J, the gap between germline ends came to 8 bases. In DNA, the CDR3 is TGTGCCAGCAGCAGGACAACCAATCAGCCCCAGCATTTT. Encoded protein: CASSRTTNQPQHF. Combining the CDR3 with reference TRBV7-2 and TRBJ1-5 gives the whole variable domain GAGVSQSPSNKVTEKGKDVELRCDPISGHTALYWYRQSLGQGLEFLIYFQGNSAPDKSGLPSDRFSAERTGGSVSTLTIQRTQQEDSAVYLCASSRTTNQPQHFGDGTRLSIL.